What follows is one TCR beta chain and its context. Its cognate antigen is unknown. T-allo10 cells from the graft donor were described as anergic, host-alloantigen-specific, and alloantigen-specific suppressors. TCRdb recomputed calls from the reads with MiXCR, one row per CDR3 protein. Of fewer than 30,000 distinct CDR3 sequences detected, roughly 72% appear once; the ten largest clones hold 13% to 15%. The CDR3 runs to 21 residues. CDR1 SGHTA and CDR2 FQGNSA come from the germline V gene. The V end was cut by 1 base, the J end by 8 bases, with 32 bases between. The data stem from a study of type 1 regulatory T cells. Study context: T-allo10 is an in vitro-generated, Tr1-enriched CD4 T cell product specific for alloantigen.

This TCR derives from a human donor in good health. The chain links TRBV7-2 to TRBJ1-4; weak D call: TRBD1 (6 bases). The sample comprised cultured T cells, either the whole culture or a sorted T cell fraction (not recorded which). Subset defined: Tr1-enriched cell product generated in vitro against host alloantigens. CDR3 coding DNA: TGTGCCAGCAGCTTAGGCCCCTTCCACAGGGATGGCGTTGGGGGATACGAAAAACTGTTTTTT. This sequence encodes CASSLGPFHRDGVGGYEKLFF.